This T cell receptor beta chain emerged from a study of blood T cell repertoires in COVID-19. Looking at the study overall: COVID-19 samples, acute and convalescent, were from the United States, Italy and Spain. PBMCs, B-cell-depleted T cells, or T cells were the source of the cDNA or gDNA that made up the material.

In the original processing: The authors estimated nucleated cell counts from reference gene primer amplification. Profiling relied on immunoSEQ multiplex PCR, and the TCRdb table lists in-frame clones only, not all of them. V and J calls plus clone size are reproduced from that table; the DNA served to infer D and trimming. The sample yields about 83,000 clones, around 83% seen once. The clonotype was recovered from a woman older than 75 in a cohort sampled during active or convalescent COVID-19. Sequencing used peripheral blood.

CDR3 DNA sequence: TGTGCCAGCAGCTTACAACTGGGGGGGGATGAGCAGTTCTTC. Translated, it gives CASSLQLGGDEQFF. The V call is TRBV3-1 (or the pseudogene TRBV3-2), the J call TRBJ2-1, with 7 nucleotides matching TRBD2. J gave up 8 bases and V 5 bases, and 9 bases lay outside the gene matches. Germline CDR1 is LGHDT and CDR2 is YNNKEL (reference sequence). This CDR3 has 14 amino acids.